Shown below are 14 T cell receptor beta chains from a single sample sequenced in a study of preoperative IRX-2 immunotherapy in early breast cancer. Treatment given: preoperative locoregional IRX-2 cytokine immunotherapy. Generated by immunoSEQ multiplex PCR, the TCRdb table keeps only in-frame clones and is missing some. The table shows over 60,000 clones, with around 94% occurring only once. Collection of the sample occurred from a patient treated with IRX-2 immunotherapy. These receptors all stem from a human donor with breast cancer.

The chain has TRBV6-5 and TRBJ2-5; D gene uncertain. Trimming pared 4 bases from V and 5 bases from J, leaving 8 bases between. This CDR3 is 12 amino acids long. Germline values: CDR1 MNHEY, CDR2 SVGAGI. CDR3 protein: CASSSTRETQYF. CDR3 coding DNA: TGTGCCAGCAGTTCTACCCGGGAGACCCAGTACTTC.

The chain links TRBV23-1 to TRBJ1-1; 7 nucleotides align to TRBD1. TRBV23-1 counts as an open reading frame of uncertain function. The J segment lost 1 base and the V segment lost 6 bases, leaving 8 bases of the junction unmatched. CDR3 length: 15 residues. The CDR3 DNA is TGCGCCAGCAGGGGACAGAGCCTTAAGAACACTGAAGCTTTCTTT. It yields the protein CASRGQSLKNTEAFF.

The genes are TRBV2 and TRBJ1-3; D remains ambiguous. Germline V gene sequence: CDR1 SNHLY, CDR2 FYNNEI. The V gene lost 3 bases and the J gene lost 6 bases, with 9 bases spanning the gap. The CDR3 loop spans 13 amino acids. The CDR3 DNA sequence: TGTGCCAGCAGTGATGAGTCGAAAAACACCATATATTTT. It encodes CASSDESKNTIYF.

CDR3 loop: CASSSGPLGYTF. The CDR3 DNA reads as TGTGCCAGCAGCAGCGGACCCCTGGGCTACACCTTC. The V gene is TRBV5-6, the J gene TRBJ1-2; D uncertain. Per germline, CDR1 SGHDT and CDR2 YYEEEE. The CDR3 extends over 12 amino acids. The germline V and J ends were trimmed by 4 bases and 8 bases, with 12 bases remaining between them.

V gene TRBV5-1 combines with J gene TRBJ2-2; D remains ambiguous. CDR3 length: 15 amino acids. The V end lost 4 bases, the J end lost 2 bases, and 12 bases lay between the germline ends. Germline CDR1 SGHRS, CDR2 YFSETQ. CDR3 coding DNA: TGCGCCAGCAGCCGGACGGCCGTTAACACCGGGGAGCTGTTTTTT. Protein: CASSRTAVNTGELFF.

J is TRBJ1-5 and V is TRBV5-5; 8 positions match TRBD1. There are 14 residues in the CDR3. Unmatched junction bases numbered 7, after V lost 7 bases and J lost 4 bases. Germline loops: CDR1 SGHKS, CDR2 YYEKEE (reference sequence). Here the CDR3 reads CASAWGQENQPQHF. CDR3 nucleotides: TGTGCCAGCGCCTGGGGACAGGAGAATCAGCCCCAGCATTTT.

The V and J genes are TRBV30 and TRBJ2-7, with D possibly called TRBD1 or TRBD2 (5 bases each). V was shortened by 5 bases and J by 2 bases, with 13 bases between the two germline ends. CDR1 and CDR2 from the germline V gene are GTSNPN and SVGIG (reference sequence). The CDR3 contains 13 residues. DNA of the CDR3: TGTGCCTGGGGCACCGGGACGGCCTACGAGCAGTACTTC. Translation: CAWGTGTAYEQYF.

This CDR3 reads CASSQDSGYGYTF. DNA of the CDR3: TGCGCCAGCAGCCAAGATTCCGGCTATGGCTACACCTTC. V gene TRBV4-3 combines with J gene TRBJ1-2, with no clear D. The V and J ends lost 0 bases and 4 bases respectively, with 6 bases between them. The CDR3 is 13 amino acids. Germline V gene data show CDR1 as LGHNA and CDR2 as YSLEER.

This clone appeared a single time. The chain employs TRBV7-2 and TRBJ1-1, with D tentatively TRBD1 (6 bases). This CDR3 has 15 amino acids. V was trimmed by 5 bases and J by 7 bases, leaving 20 bases between them. The germline V gene has CDR1 SGHTA and CDR2 FQGNSA. DNA of the CDR3: TGTGCCAGCAGCGCCAACAGCCGGGGGGGGCTTGAAGCTTTCTTT. This gives the protein CASSANSRGGLEAFF.

The J gene is TRBJ1-5, the V gene TRBV4-2; tentatively, D is TRBD1 (5 bases). The V end lost 2 bases, the J end lost 4 bases, and 15 bases lay between the germline ends. The CDR3 consists of 16 residues. Germline loops: CDR1 LGHNA, CDR2 YNFKEQ. The CDR3 nucleotides read TGTGCCAGCAGCCAAAAGCCGGGACTCACTAATCAGCCCCAGCATTTT. Translation gives CASSQKPGLTNQPQHF.

V gene TRBV5-1 combines with J gene TRBJ2-5; 10 positions match TRBD2. The V and J ends lost 3 bases and 3 bases, in that order; junction bases with no gene match: 5. CDR1 SGHRS and CDR2 YFSETQ come from the germline V gene. CDR3 length: 15 amino acids. The CDR3 DNA sequence: TGCGCCAGCAGCTGGGGGGGGACTAGCGAAGAGACCCAGTACTTC. Its translation: CASSWGGTSEETQYF.

The sample holds one count of this clone. This sequence joins TRBV5-1 and TRBJ2-5, with 11 bases that match TRBD1. This CDR3 has 15 residues. Trimming removed 3 bases from V and 5 bases from J; junction bases left unmatched: 6. Germline V gene lookup returns CDR1 SGHRS and CDR2 YFSETQ. DNA of the CDR3: TGCGCCAGCAGCTGGACAGGGGGCGCGGGTGAGACCCAGTACTTC. Translating gives CASSWTGGAGETQYF.

V gene TRBV6-5 combines with J gene TRBJ2-1, with D hard to call. The V gene lost 6 bases and the J gene lost 8 bases, with 5 bases spanning the gap. CDR3 length: 10 amino acids. Germline V gene data show CDR1 as MNHEY and CDR2 as SVGAGI. This CDR3 is CASSLHEQFF. CDR3 DNA: TGTGCCAGCAGCCTCCATGAGCAGTTCTTC.

The chain carries TRBV15 and TRBJ2-1; D possibly corresponds to TRBD2 (5 bases). This CDR3 spans 12 amino acids. Trimming shortened V by 8 bases and J by 8 bases, and 13 bases separated the two germline ends. Germline CDR1 reads LNHNV; CDR2 reads YYDKDF (reference sequence). The CDR3 sequence is CATRGLVHEQFF. The CDR3 region has the DNA TGTGCCACCCGCGGGCTTGTCCATGAGCAGTTCTTC.